The sequence of this T cell receptor (beta chain) was determined in a study of cytomegalovirus exposure and HLA in healthy donors. The PCR made use of 60 Vbeta and 13 Jbeta primers. Data came from immunoSEQ multiplex PCR; TCRdb stores just in-frame clones and leaves some out. The sample data list about 54,000 clones. Details on this clone: As yet, its antigen is unknown.

Those who donated were healthy bone marrow donors. CDR1 KGHSH and CDR2 LQKENI come from the germline V gene. V shed 3 bases and J 5 bases; nucleotides not matched to a gene: 10. The CDR3 runs 16 residues. General study points: For TCR beta chains, V- and J-gene trimming was later linked to a missense DCLRE1C variant. Rare TCR sequences predominated, though certain public TCRs were found in many donors.

The J gene is TRBJ2-5, the V gene TRBV18; 9 nucleotides align to TRBD2. The clonotype originates from a woman in her forties in good health and CMV-seronegative. Material: PBMCs. CDR3 nucleotides: TGTGCCAGCTCACCTACGCGGGGGGGGCCGAGGGAGACCCAGTACTTC. This translates into CASSPTRGGPRETQYF.